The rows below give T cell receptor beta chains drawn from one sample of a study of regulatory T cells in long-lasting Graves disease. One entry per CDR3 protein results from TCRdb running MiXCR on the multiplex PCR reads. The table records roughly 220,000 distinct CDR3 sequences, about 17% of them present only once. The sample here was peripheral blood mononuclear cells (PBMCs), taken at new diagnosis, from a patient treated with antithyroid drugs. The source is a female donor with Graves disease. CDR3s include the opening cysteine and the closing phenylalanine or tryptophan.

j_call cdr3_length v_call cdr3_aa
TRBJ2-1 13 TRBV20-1 CSVRGGTVDEQFF
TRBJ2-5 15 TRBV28 CASSPDSGKGETQYF
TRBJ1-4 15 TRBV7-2 CASRLEGATNERLFF
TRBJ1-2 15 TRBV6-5 CASSYYRGEDYGYTF
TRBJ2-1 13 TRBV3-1 CASSRGQGGEQFF
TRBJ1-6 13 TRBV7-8 CASRHPGDSPLHF
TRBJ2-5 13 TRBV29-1 CSVRQGLQETQYF
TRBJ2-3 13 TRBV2 CASSSGTVDTQYF
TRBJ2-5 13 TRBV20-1 CSALRTRGETQYF
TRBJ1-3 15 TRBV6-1 CASTKEVSSGNTIYF
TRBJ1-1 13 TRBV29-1 CSVIRGANTEAFF
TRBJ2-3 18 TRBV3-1 CASSQDSGGGRSTDTQYF
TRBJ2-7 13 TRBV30 CAWSRGAGYEQYF
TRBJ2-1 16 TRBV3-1 CASSQDGTSGREGQFF
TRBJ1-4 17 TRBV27 CASSLEATRATNEKLFF
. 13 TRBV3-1 CASSVTPPETQYF
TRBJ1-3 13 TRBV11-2 CASSPTSGNTIYF
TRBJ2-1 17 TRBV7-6 CASSATDGGSSYNEQFF
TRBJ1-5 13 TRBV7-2 CASSLNILQPQHF
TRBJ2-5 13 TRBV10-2 CASSRGQLETQCF
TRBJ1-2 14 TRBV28 CASSPWGKSQGYTF
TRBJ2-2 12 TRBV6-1 CASSHGTGELFF
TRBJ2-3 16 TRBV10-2 CASSESWSGRGDTQYF
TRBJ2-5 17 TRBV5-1 CASSLGLAGGGEETQYF
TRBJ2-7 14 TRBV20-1 CSANPGAHSYEQYF
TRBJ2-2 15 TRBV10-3 CAISVGTSGTGELFF
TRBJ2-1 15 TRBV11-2 CASSAGQGAYNEQFF
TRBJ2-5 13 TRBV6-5 CASSYRSGETQYF
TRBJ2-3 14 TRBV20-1 CSARGWRGTDTQYF
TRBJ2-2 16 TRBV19 CASSPPGTGSTGELFF
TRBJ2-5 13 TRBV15 CATSRDLRETQYF
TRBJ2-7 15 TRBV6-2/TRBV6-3 CASSTVAGVRDEQYF
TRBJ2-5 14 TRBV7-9 CASSLLSGGETQYF
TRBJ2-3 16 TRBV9 CASSSGEGGSTDTQYF
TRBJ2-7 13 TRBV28 CASRPHSSYEQYF
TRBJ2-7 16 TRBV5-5 CASSFKAGRAGYEQYF
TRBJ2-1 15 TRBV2 CASRGGGRTYNEQFF
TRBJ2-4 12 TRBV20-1 CSAMQGENIQYF
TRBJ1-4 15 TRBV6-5 CASSYGGRGNEKLFF
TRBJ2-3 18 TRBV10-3 CAISGGTSGRGSTDTQYF
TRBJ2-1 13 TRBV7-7 CASSLLAGNEQFF
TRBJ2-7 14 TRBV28 CASNARDRNYEQYF
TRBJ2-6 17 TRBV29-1 CSVENLAGVPGANVLTF
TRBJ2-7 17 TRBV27 CASIPLRPGLTLYEQYF
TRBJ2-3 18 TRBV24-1 CATSDSLYRGQSTDTQYF
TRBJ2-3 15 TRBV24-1 CATSDSGGAEDTQYF
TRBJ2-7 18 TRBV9 CASSVEGTSRTDREEQYF
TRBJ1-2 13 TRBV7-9 CASSQGRDDGYTF
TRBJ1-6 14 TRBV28 CASSTPGTMSPLHF
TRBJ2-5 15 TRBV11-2 CASSLVGRGQETQYF
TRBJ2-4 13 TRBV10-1 CASSLTDTDIQYF
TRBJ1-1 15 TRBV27 CASSMKPGVNTEAFF
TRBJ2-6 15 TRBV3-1 CASSQRGAGANVLTF
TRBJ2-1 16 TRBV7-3 CASSQSSGGIYNEQFF
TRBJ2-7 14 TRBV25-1 CASPLETQGYEQYF